The present T cell receptor beta chain was sequenced within a study of cytomegalovirus exposure and HLA in healthy donors. Study-wide context: From some 190 million T cells, an earlier analysis saw roughly 110 million unique TCR beta sequences. Study-wide results and limits: The authors listed some 150 TCR beta chains as cytomegalovirus-associated.

The PCR employed 60 Vbeta primers together with 13 Jbeta primers. The repertoire was sequenced with immunoSEQ multiplex PCR; TCRdb's copy has only in-frame clones and lacks some. The table has about 140,000 clones, over 70% seen once; the top ten hold roughly 3%. A remark on this clone: Its antigen is not known. A read error may account for a junction end that differs from germline.

The receptor's source is a male donor in good health and CMV-seronegative. Sequences were obtained from PBMCs.

CDR3 bases: TGTTCCAGCAGCGTTCTAGGCGCTAACACCGGGGAGCTGTTTTTT. It codes for CSSSVLGANTGELFF. This sequence joins TRBV9 and TRBJ2-2; D unresolved. The germline V gene encodes CDR1 SGDLS and CDR2 YYNGEE. The CDR3 has 15 residues. The variable domain in full, completed from reference TRBV9 and TRBJ2-2, reads DSGVTQTPKHLITATGQRVTLRCSPRSGDLSVYWYQQSLDQGLQFLIQYYNGEERAKGNILERFSAQQFPDLHSELNLSSLELGDSALYFCSSSVLGANTGELFFGEGSRLTVL.